Each of the 12 T cell receptor beta chains below was sequenced from the same sample in a study of identifying expanded T cells in peripheral blood. Measured with immunoSEQ multiplex PCR; TCRdb has only the in-frame clones, and not every one. There are around 130,000 clones in the sample; about 88% occur only once, and 8.4% lies in the top ten. What was sequenced was blood. The receptors were sampled from a person aged 18 to 70 in good health.

The V gene is TRBV2, the J gene TRBJ2-5; D is undetermined. The V gene's germline CDR1 is SNHLY and CDR2 FYNNEI. The V end lost 6 bases, the J end lost 1 base, and 9 bases lay between the germline ends. The CDR3 sequence is 13 residues long. The DNA for the CDR3 is TGTGCCAGCAGGAGGAACCTCCAAGAGACCCAGTACTTC. It codes for CASRRNLQETQYF.

The chain carries TRBV28 and TRBJ2-7; tentatively, D is TRBD1 or TRBD2 (5 bases each). V was clipped by 9 bases and J by 2 bases, with 20 bases between them. The CDR3 has 15 amino acids. Germline assignment: CDR1 MDHEN and CDR2 SYDVKM. CDR3 sequence: CASSGTSRSTYEQYF. The CDR3 region has the DNA TGTGCCAGTTCGGGGACCTCAAGGTCGACCTACGAGCAGTACTTC.

The chain is built from TRBV5-6 and TRBJ2-5, with D unresolved. Per germline, CDR1 SGHDT and CDR2 YYEEEE. V was trimmed by 2 bases and J by 5 bases, leaving 4 bases between them. CDR3 length: 11 residues. CDR3 amino acids: CASSFGETQYF. Written as DNA, the CDR3 is TGTGCCAGCAGCTTCGGGGAGACCCAGTACTTC.

V gene TRBV7-3 combines with J gene TRBJ1-2; a possible D gene is TRBD1 (5 bases). CDR1 and CDR2 (germline): SGHTA, FQGTGA. CDR3 length: 14 amino acids. Trimming shortened V by 6 bases and J by 4 bases, and 15 bases separated the two germline ends. CDR3 sequence (DNA): TGTGCCAGCAGTCCCGACGGGGCCCCCTATGGCTACACCTTC. This gives the protein CASSPDGAPYGYTF.

This chain links TRBV5-4 with TRBJ1-2; possible D gene TRBD1, 6 bases. From germline, CDR1 is SGHNT and CDR2 YYREEE (reference sequence). The CDR3 is 14 residues long. V was cut by 7 bases and J by 4 bases, with 17 bases left in between. CDR3 region: CASHPGGAGYGYTF. The CDR3 DNA sequence: TGTGCCAGCCACCCCGGGGGGGCAGGCTATGGCTACACCTTC.

The chain is built from TRBV7-6 and TRBJ1-4; D gene uncertain. The CDR3 has 16 residues. V was trimmed by 5 bases and J by 3 bases, leaving 16 bases between them. The germline gives CDR1 SGHVS, CDR2 FNYEAQ. The chain's CDR3 is CASSRGRAAANEKLFF. CDR3 DNA sequence: TGTGCCAGCAGCCGCGGTAGAGCGGCAGCTAATGAAAAACTGTTTTTT.

The J gene is TRBJ1-1, the V gene TRBV10-1; TRBD1 agrees at 9 bases. The CDR3 spans 13 residues. CDR1 is WNHNN and CDR2 is SYGVQD in the germline V gene (reference sequence). Unmatched junction bases numbered 4, after V lost 8 bases and J lost 3 bases. The CDR3 nucleotides read TGCGCCAGCTCCCGACAGGGGGACACTGAAGCTTTCTTT. This gives the protein CASSRQGDTEAFF.

The V call is TRBV10-3, the J call TRBJ2-7, with 8 bases fitting TRBD2. The CDR3 sequence is 12 residues long. CDR1 ENHRY and CDR2 SYGVKD come from the germline V gene. V lost 11 bases and J lost 5; bases outside the gene matches: 8. CDR3 sequence: CACIGGGDEQYF. The CDR3 nucleotides are TGTGCCTGTATCGGGGGGGGAGACGAGCAGTACTTC.

The rearrangement uses TRBV6-1 and TRBJ1-2; 8 nucleotides align to TRBD1. The length of the CDR3 is 17 residues. Unmatched junction bases numbered 17, after V lost 4 bases and J lost 7 bases. CDR1 is MNHNS, CDR2 SASEGT, per germline. CDR3 in amino acids: CASSVQGAPGVSSGYTF. The CDR3 DNA reads as TGTGCCAGCAGTGTTCAGGGGGCGCCGGGGGTGTCAAGTGGCTACACCTTC.

The chain links TRBV7-2 to TRBJ1-2; perhaps TRBD1 as D (5 bases). The V gene's germline CDR1 is SGHTA and CDR2 FQGNSA. Trimming stripped 1 base from V and 4 bases from J, with 16 bases between. This CDR3 contains 16 residues. In DNA, the CDR3 is TGTGCCAGCAGCTTAGGGGGCAGTCATTCGTTCTATGGCTACACCTTC. Its translation is CASSLGGSHSFYGYTF.

The chain carries TRBV7-2 and TRBJ1-3; D not certain. From germline, CDR1 is SGHTA and CDR2 FQGNSA. V lost 3 bases to trimming and J lost 3 bases, with 6 bases between them. The CDR3 covers 13 residues. In DNA, the CDR3 is TGTGCCAGCAGCTTTTTCGGTGGAAACACCATATATTTT. Its translation is CASSFFGGNTIYF.

The J gene is TRBJ2-5, the V gene TRBV7-9, with 8 bases aligning to TRBD2. CDR3 length: 15 amino acids. Germline trimming cut 7 bases from V and 0 bases from J; bases unmatched to any gene: 7. From germline, CDR1 is SEHNR and CDR2 FQNEAQ (reference sequence). As DNA, the CDR3 is TGTGCCAGCAAAGACGGCGGGAGGAACCAAGAGACCCAGTACTTC. Its protein is CASKDGGRNQETQYF.